This TCR beta chain was documented in a study of blood T cell repertoires in COVID-19. Looking at the study overall: Whether acute or convalescent, the COVID-19 samples came from the United States, Italy and Spain. From T cells, B-cell-depleted T cells, or PBMCs came the material, which was cDNA or gDNA.

In the original analysis: By means of reference gene primer amplification, nucleated cell counts were estimated. Clones were sequenced by immunoSEQ multiplex PCR, and TCRdb holds only the in-frame ones, with some missing. That table furnishes V, J and clone size, whereas the DNA furnished D and trimming. This table holds around 81,000 clones, 70% to 85% found once. The length of the CDR3 is 14 residues. V dropped 11 bases and J dropped 4 bases, with 20 bases sitting between them. Germline-derived CDR1 and CDR2 are ENHRY and SYGVKD. The chain couples TRBV10-3 to TRBJ1-1, with D perhaps TRBD1 (5 bases). The receptor was derived from a human donor in a cohort sampled during active COVID-19. The sample comprised peripheral blood. CDR3 DNA: TGTGCCGTCCGCCCCGACAGTTCGGGCACTGAAGCTTTCTTT. Translated, it gives CAVRPDSSGTEAFF.